This T cell receptor beta chain is from a study of CD8 T cells in ankylosing spondylitis. General study points: Seemingly distinctive of ankylosing spondylitis blood was a TCR beta motif formed by eight highly homologous variants. Disease-linked clones reportedly showed significant enrichment in matched ankylosing spondylitis synovial fluid. Disease-linked clones displayed a CD8+ phenotype and appeared relatively rarely in peripheral blood. In the blood and synovial fluid of reactive arthritis, some motif variants had been previously reported.

TCRdb redid the calling of the 5' RACE reads with MiXCR, one entry per CDR3 protein. The sample records 330,000 or so distinct CDR3 sequences, under 8.5% being singletons. CDR3 length: 13 residues. The V and J ends lost 5 bases and 4 bases, in that order; junction bases with no gene match: 5. Germline loops: CDR1 DFQATT, CDR2 SNEGSKA (reference sequence). This clonotype showed up just a few times. Its antigen is unidentified. The chain is built from TRBV20-1 and TRBJ2-5; TRBD1 matches 9 bases. The clonotype originates from a male donor with ankylosing spondylitis. Sequenced sample: blood, either unsorted or a sorted T cell fraction (not recorded which). The CDR3 DNA reads TGCAGTGCTTTTACAGGGGGCCGAGAGACCCAGTACTTC. This sequence encodes CSAFTGGRETQYF.